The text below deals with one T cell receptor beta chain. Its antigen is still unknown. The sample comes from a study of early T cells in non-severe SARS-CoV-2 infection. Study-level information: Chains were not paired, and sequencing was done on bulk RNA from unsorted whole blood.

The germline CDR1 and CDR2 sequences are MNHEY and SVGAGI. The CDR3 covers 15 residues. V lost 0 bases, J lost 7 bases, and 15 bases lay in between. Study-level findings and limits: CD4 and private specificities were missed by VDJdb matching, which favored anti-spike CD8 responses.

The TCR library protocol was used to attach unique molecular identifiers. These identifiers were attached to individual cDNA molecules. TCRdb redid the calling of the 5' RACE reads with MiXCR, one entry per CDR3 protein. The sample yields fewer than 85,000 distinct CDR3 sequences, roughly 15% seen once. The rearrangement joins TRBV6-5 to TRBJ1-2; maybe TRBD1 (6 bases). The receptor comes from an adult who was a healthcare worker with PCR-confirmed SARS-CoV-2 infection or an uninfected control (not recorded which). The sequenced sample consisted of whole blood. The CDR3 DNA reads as TGTGCCAGCAGTTACTCCGGTGTGGGGGCGCTTGGCTACACCTTC. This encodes CASSYSGVGALGYTF.